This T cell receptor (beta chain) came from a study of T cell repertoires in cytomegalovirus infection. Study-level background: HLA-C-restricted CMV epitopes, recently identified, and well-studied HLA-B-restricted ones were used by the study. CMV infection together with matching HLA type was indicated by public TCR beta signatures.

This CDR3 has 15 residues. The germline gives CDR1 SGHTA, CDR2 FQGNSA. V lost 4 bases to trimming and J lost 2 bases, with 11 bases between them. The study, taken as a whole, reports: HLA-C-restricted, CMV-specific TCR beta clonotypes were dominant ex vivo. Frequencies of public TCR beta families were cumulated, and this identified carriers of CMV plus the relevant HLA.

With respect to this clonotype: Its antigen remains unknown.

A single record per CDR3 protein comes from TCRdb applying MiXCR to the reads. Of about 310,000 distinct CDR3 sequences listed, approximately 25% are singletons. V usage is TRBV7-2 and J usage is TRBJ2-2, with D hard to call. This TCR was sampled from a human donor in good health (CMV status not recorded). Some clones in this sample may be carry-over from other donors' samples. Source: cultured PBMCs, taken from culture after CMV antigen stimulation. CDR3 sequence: CASSSLGINTGELFF. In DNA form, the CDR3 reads TGTGCCAGCAGCTCCCTTGGGATAAACACCGGGGAGCTGTTTTTT.